This T cell receptor beta chain was profiled in a study of T cell repertoires in aging, cancer and after chemotherapy. Study overall: Six age groups, ranging from 30 or younger to 70 or older, included the donors. Over several months to years, re-sampled healthy donor repertoires clearly shared clones.

TRB rearrangements spanning V, D and J were amplified using mixed TRB-A/B primers. TCRdb reprocessed the multiplex PCR reads with MiXCR, giving one entry per CDR3 protein. The sample includes 9,500 to 15,000 distinct CDR3 sequences, 30% to 35% of them seen just once. Worth noting for this clonotype: What it binds is not known.

Germline V lookup: CDR1 MNHNS, CDR2 SASEGT. Losses at the gene ends were 2 bases for V and 1 base for J; bases not matched to a gene: 8. The CDR3 has 16 amino acids. The template was genomic DNA from peripheral blood, not RNA. Findings of the study overall: Age-matched healthy donors had significantly more diverse, less clonal blood TCR repertoires than untreated cancer patients. In healthy donors, age-related TCR diversity loss mainly reflected lost richness.

Sequencing used blood. This clonotype was sampled from a human donor in good health. The donor label of this sample is uncertain. This chain uses TRBV6-1 with TRBJ2-7, with 7 bases lining up with TRBD1. The CDR3 sequence is CASSESGTAYSYEQYF. In DNA form, the CDR3 reads TGTGCCAGCAGTGAATCCGGGACAGCCTATTCCTACGAGCAGTACTTC.